One sample yielded the 27 T cell receptor beta chains listed below, sequenced in a study of shared clonotypes between healthy human individuals. Clones were sequenced by immunoSEQ multiplex PCR, and TCRdb holds only the in-frame ones, with some missing. The sample gives about a million clones, about 77% of which show up once; about 1.5% is in the top ten. Sequencing was carried out using memory CD4+ T cells sorted from blood. Sample subset: CD45RA-negative fraction. Receptors originate from a man aged 18 to 35 in good health.

The V call is TRBV27, the J call TRBJ2-7, with 13 bases identical to TRBD2. This CDR3 has 14 residues. Germline V gene data show CDR1 as MNHEY and CDR2 as SMNVEV (reference sequence). With V trimmed by 6 bases and J by 5 bases, 4 bases remained unmatched. CDR3 in DNA: TGTGCCAGCAGGGGACTAGCGGGAATAAACGAGCAGTACTTC. Protein: CASRGLAGINEQYF.

This clone was detected ten times or more. V and J are TRBV18 and TRBJ2-3; D remains unclear. The ends were cut back, 1 base at V and 4 bases at J, with 3 bases in the middle. The CDR3 totals 12 residues. From germline, CDR1 is KGHSH and CDR2 LQKENI. CDR3 sequence reads: CASSPLSDTQYF. The DNA of the CDR3 is TGTGCCAGCTCACCACTATCAGATACGCAGTATTTT.

V gene TRBV11-1 combines with J gene TRBJ2-5; 7 bases are a match to TRBD2. The germline gives CDR1 SGHAT, CDR2 FQDESV (reference sequence). The CDR3 consists of 12 residues. The CDR3: CASRRGQETQYF. CDR3 coding DNA: TGTGCTAGTCGGCGGGGGCAAGAGACCCAGTACTTC.

The genes are TRBV5-4 and TRBJ2-5, with D uncertain. Per the germline V gene, CDR1 is SGHNT and CDR2 is YYREEE (reference sequence). The V gene lost 3 bases and the J gene lost 2 bases, with 11 bases spanning the gap. The CDR3 contains 14 residues. CDR3 DNA sequence: TGTGCCAGCAGCTCAGCCATGGGGCAAGAGACCCAGTACTTC. Amino acid sequence: CASSSAMGQETQYF.

CDR3: CASSLGQGMSRAFF. The DNA for the CDR3 is TGTGCCAGCAGCCTGGGGCAGGGAATGTCTCGAGCTTTCTTT. V is TRBV6-5 and J is TRBJ1-1; D perhaps matches TRBD1 (5 bases). The CDR3 loop spans 14 amino acids. The germline V and J ends were trimmed by 6 bases and 10 bases, with 21 bases remaining between them. Germline V gene sequence: CDR1 MNHEY, CDR2 SVGAGI.

The chain is built from TRBV12-5 and TRBJ1-1, with 8 nucleotides matching TRBD1. V was pared by 2 bases and J by 5 bases, with 4 bases of the junction left unmatched. The CDR3 runs 14 residues. CDR1 is LGHNT and CDR2 is FRNRAP in the germline V gene. The CDR3 here is CASGLQGARTEAFF. The CDR3 DNA reads TGTGCTAGTGGTTTGCAGGGGGCTAGAACTGAAGCTTTCTTT. Together with reference TRBV12-5 and TRBJ1-1, the CDR3 gives the full variable domain: DARVTQTPRHKVTEMGQEVTMRCQPILGHNTVFWYRQTMMQGLELLAYFRNRAPLDDSGMPKDRFSAEMPDATLATLKIQPSEPRDSAVYFCASGLQGARTEAFFGQGTRLTVV.

The rearrangement links TRBV6-6 to TRBJ2-3, with D unclear. This CDR3 is built from 13 residues. Per germline, CDR1 MNHNY and CDR2 SVGAGI (reference sequence). V was trimmed by 11 bases and J by 5 bases, leaving 17 bases between them. CDR3 protein: CAGTVSAGDTQYF. The DNA of the CDR3 is TGTGCCGGAACAGTTTCGGCTGGAGATACGCAGTATTTT.

The genes are TRBV6-6 and TRBJ1-1; tentatively, D is TRBD1 (6 bases). This CDR3 comprises 14 residues. V lost 2 bases and J 5 bases, leaving 12 bases between the germline ends. Germline assignment: CDR1 MNHNY and CDR2 SVGAGI (reference sequence). CDR3 sequence (DNA): TGTGCCAGCAGTTACGCCCAGGGGCAAACTGAAGCTTTCTTT. Protein sequence: CASSYAQGQTEAFF.

This CDR3 reads CASSLAQGAREKLFF. In nucleotides, the CDR3 is TGTGCCAGCAGCTTAGCACAGGGGGCTCGGGAAAAACTGTTTTTT. The chain recombines TRBV7-9 with TRBJ1-4; 9 bases line up with TRBD1. Germline V gene data show CDR1 as SEHNR and CDR2 as FQNEAQ (reference sequence). The CDR3 sequence is 15 residues long. V lost 0 bases and J lost 8; bases outside the gene matches: 4.

This chain uses TRBV5-6 with TRBJ2-3; a possible D gene is TRBD1 (6 bases). The germline V gene has CDR1 SGHDT and CDR2 YYEEEE. Deletions cut 0 bases from V and 6 bases from J, with 17 bases between. This CDR3 spans 16 amino acids. The CDR3 nucleotides read TGTGCCAGCAGCTTGGTAGCGACAGGAACGGAGGATACGCAGTATTTT. Protein product: CASSLVATGTEDTQYF.

The chain carries TRBV18 and TRBJ2-7, with D uncertain. This CDR3 is built from 14 residues. V lost 3 bases, J lost 0 bases, and 9 bases lay in between. The germline V gene encodes CDR1 KGHSH and CDR2 LQKENI. The CDR3 spells CASSPLGLSYEQYF. Here the CDR3 DNA reads TGTGCCAGCTCACCGCTCGGGCTCTCCTACGAGCAGTACTTC.

The chain couples TRBV5-1 to TRBJ2-7; 12 nucleotides line up with TRBD2. This CDR3 has 14 amino acids. Looked up from germline, CDR1 is SGHRS and CDR2 is YFSETQ. Trimming removed 5 bases from V and 5 bases from J; junction bases left unmatched: 5. CDR3 DNA sequence: TGCGCCAGCAGAATGACTAGCGGGAGCCACGAGCAGTACTTC. It is translated as CASRMTSGSHEQYF.

This rearrangement joins TRBV19 to TRBJ2-1; weak D call: TRBD2 (6 bases). The V gene's germline CDR1 is LNHDA and CDR2 SQIVND (reference sequence). Trimming left V 11 bases short and J 6 bases short, with 17 bases between. The CDR3 is 13 residues long. This CDR3 reads CAAGRETGNEQFF. The CDR3 DNA reads as TGTGCCGCGGGGCGGGAAACGGGCAATGAGCAGTTCTTC.

V usage is TRBV7-2 and J usage is TRBJ2-1; 14 bases line up with TRBD2. CDR3 length equals 15 residues. Trimming removed 5 bases from V and 9 bases from J; junction bases left unmatched: 6. The germline gives CDR1 SGHTA, CDR2 FQGNSA. CDR3 loop: CASSPRLAGGFEQFF. CDR3 DNA sequence: TGTGCCAGCAGCCCCCGACTAGCGGGAGGGTTTGAGCAGTTCTTC.

The V call is TRBV18, the J call TRBJ2-1; 10 nucleotides line up with TRBD1. V lost 1 base and J lost 7; bases outside the gene matches: 10. The CDR3 runs to 17 residues. Germline lookup yields CDR1 KGHSH and CDR2 LQKENI. The DNA for the CDR3 is TGTGCCAGCTCACCACTTCCGGGACAGGGGAGGCTAAATGAGCAGTTCTTC. Translation gives CASSPLPGQGRLNEQFF.

The rearrangement links TRBV28 to TRBJ2-1; 10 nucleotides line up with TRBD2. The CDR3 is 15 residues long. Germline V gene lookup returns CDR1 MDHEN and CDR2 SYDVKM. The V and J ends lost 6 bases and 7 bases, in that order; junction bases with no gene match: 9. In DNA, the CDR3 is TGTGCCAGCAGACGACTAGCGGGTCCTAGGAATGAGCAGTTCTTC. This encodes CASRRLAGPRNEQFF.

This clone showed up just a few times. The V and J genes are TRBV28 and TRBJ1-2; D unclear. CDR1 and CDR2 (germline): MDHEN, SYDVKM. There are 15 residues in the CDR3. The V end lost 4 bases, the J end lost 8 bases, and 20 bases lay between the germline ends. In nucleotides, the CDR3 is TGTGCCAGCAGTTCAACCCTCTCGAGGGTAGGGGGCTACACCTTC. This translates into CASSSTLSRVGGYTF.

A few counts support this clone. This chain links TRBV19 with TRBJ2-1, with 12 bases identical to TRBD2. CDR1 is LNHDA and CDR2 is SQIVND in the germline V gene (reference sequence). CDR3 length: 15 residues. V gave up 4 bases and J gave up 13 bases; unmatched junction bases: 11. The CDR3 reads CASSTLAGGLITQFF. In DNA form, the CDR3 reads TGTGCCAGTAGTACACTAGCGGGGGGCCTTATTACACAGTTCTTC. The variable domain in full, with the rest retrieved from reference TRBV19 and TRBJ2-1, is DGGITQSPKYLFRKEGQNVTLSCEQNLNHDAMYWYRQDPGQGLRLIYYSQIVNDFQKGDIAEGYSVSREKKESFPLTVTSAQKNPTAFYLCASSTLAGGLITQFFGPGTRLTVL.

The V call is TRBV19, the J call TRBJ1-2; 9 bases fit TRBD1. The junction had 12 bases not matched to a gene; V was cut back by 3 bases and J by 4 bases. The length of the CDR3 is 17 residues. In germline, CDR1 is LNHDA, CDR2 SQIVND (reference sequence). The CDR3 region is CASSISPTGGHLYGYTF. The CDR3 coding sequence is TGTGCCAGTAGTATCTCCCCGACAGGGGGACACCTCTATGGCTACACCTTC.

The table lists this clone with many counts. The J gene is TRBJ1-6, the V gene TRBV2, with D possibly being TRBD1 (6 bases). The CDR3 extends over 14 amino acids. Germline CDR1 is SNHLY and CDR2 is FYNNEI. Trimming shortened V by 8 bases and J by 4 bases, and 12 bases separated the two germline ends. The DNA for the CDR3 is TGTGCCAGCGGAGGCAGGGGTTATAATTCACCCCTCCACTTT. Translated, it gives CASGGRGYNSPLHF.

V and J are TRBV5-1 and TRBJ2-5; tentatively, D is TRBD1 or TRBD2 (5 bases each). The ends were cut back, 4 bases at V and 2 bases at J, with 12 bases in the middle. Germline CDR1 reads SGHRS; CDR2 reads YFSETQ. The CDR3 is 14 residues long. The CDR3: CASSRDPQQETQYF. CDR3 coding DNA: TGCGCCAGCAGCCGGGACCCTCAGCAAGAGACCCAGTACTTC.

This clone has just a few counts. The V and J genes are TRBV27 and TRBJ2-6; D gene uncertain. Deletions cut 2 bases from V and 1 base from J, with 12 bases between. This CDR3 is built from 17 residues. The germline gives CDR1 MNHEY, CDR2 SMNVEV (reference sequence). DNA of the CDR3: TGTGCCAGCAGTTTAAAGCTTGGCGATTCTGGGGCCAACGTCCTGACTTTC. Encoded protein: CASSLKLGDSGANVLTF.

The CDR3 nucleotides read TGTGCCAGCGGGCGGGGCGCGAACACCGGGGAGCTGTTTTTT. Translating it yields CASGRGANTGELFF. The chain employs TRBV2 and TRBJ2-2, with D possibly matching TRBD2 (6 bases). Between the trimmed V and J ends, which lost 8 bases and 0 bases, there was a span of 10 bases. The CDR3 is 14 amino acids. Per the germline V gene, CDR1 is SNHLY and CDR2 is FYNNEI.

The genes are TRBV5-1 and TRBJ2-7; tentatively, D is TRBD2 (6 bases). CDR1 is SGHRS, CDR2 YFSETQ, per germline. Trimming took 4 bases from V and 5 from J, leaving 13 bases between them. CDR3 length equals 13 residues. CDR3 bases: TGCGCCAGCAGCGGGGGACTGACGGACGAGCAGTACTTC. This gives the protein CASSGGLTDEQYF.

This chain connects TRBV5-1 to TRBJ2-2; D gene unclear. Germline V gene lookup returns CDR1 SGHRS and CDR2 YFSETQ. The CDR3 sequence is 13 residues long. Trimming pared 6 bases from V and 0 bases from J, leaving 6 bases between. The CDR3 coding sequence is TGCGCCAGCAAACCTTCGAACACCGGGGAGCTGTTTTTT. Protein product: CASKPSNTGELFF.

The chain recombines TRBV11-2 with TRBJ2-3, with D perhaps matching TRBD1 (6 bases). Trimming pared 5 bases from V and 7 bases from J, leaving 25 bases between. Germline assignment: CDR1 SGHAT and CDR2 FQNNGV. The CDR3 spans 17 residues. The CDR3 nucleotides read TGTGCCAGCAGCCTAGGGGTTTTGGGGACACCTTCCAATACGCAGTATTTT. This encodes CASSLGVLGTPSNTQYF.

The gene calls are TRBV9 and TRBJ2-1; D not resolved. CDR1 and CDR2 from the germline V gene are SGDLS and YYNGEE. The CDR3 has 13 amino acids. With 0 bases removed from V and 5 bases from J, the gap between germline ends came to 6 bases. As DNA, the CDR3 is TGTGCCAGCAGCGTAGACTACAACAATGAGCAGTTCTTC. This gives the protein CASSVDYNNEQFF.